This paragraph reports one T cell receptor (beta chain). Its antigen is not identified. The data stem from a study of CXCR3-negative and CXCR3-positive naive CD8 T cells. CD45RO-CCR7+CD27+CD95- characterized naive CD8+ T cells. Germline V gene lookup returns CDR1 SGHVS and CDR2 FNYEAQ. CDR3 length: 11 amino acids. General study results and limits: CXCR3-expressing naive cells carried TRB CDR3s more hydrophobic than those of CXCR3-negative naive cells.

The TRB libraries of cDNA were built by UMI-labeled 5' RACE. TCRdb reprocessed the 5' RACE reads and keeps a single row for each CDR3 protein, giving no DNA. This sample's clone table lists around 88,000 distinct CDR3 sequences. The V gene is TRBV7-6, the J gene TRBJ2-1. Sequenced: naive CXCR3+ CD8+ T cells from blood. As for subset: CD45RO-CCR7+CD27+CD95- naive CD8+ T cells expressing CXCR3 (TNR3+). The sequence came from a human donor in good health. Some clones in this sample may be carry-over from other donors' samples. CDR3 residues: CASSSVNNISF.